Listed here are 7 T cell receptor beta chains from one sample, sequenced in a study of blood T cell dynamics during melanoma immunotherapy. Data came from immunoSEQ multiplex PCR; TCRdb stores just in-frame clones and leaves some out. The table lists 15,000 to 20,000 clones, approximately 83% of them singletons. Stated time point: pre-treatment baseline. The sample in question was blood, obtained from a patient treated with checkpoint blockade. The receptor set was obtained from a human donor with melanoma.

The V gene is TRBV10-1, the J gene TRBJ1-6; D perhaps matches TRBD1 (6 bases). The V end was cut by 8 bases, the J end by 8 bases, with 25 bases between. CDR1 is WNHNN, CDR2 SYGVQD, per germline (reference sequence). This CDR3 is built from 17 residues. CDR3 in amino acids: CASGLPMGGELHSPLHF. The CDR3 DNA reads as TGCGCCAGCGGATTACCAATGGGGGGCGAATTACATTCACCCCTCCACTTT.

J is TRBJ2-5 and V is TRBV4-3; D is undetermined. The V and J ends lost 4 bases and 2 bases respectively, with 14 bases between them. Germline lookup yields CDR1 LGHNA and CDR2 YSLEER. The CDR3 has 15 amino acids. This CDR3 reads CASSPTLFGQETQYF. CDR3 nucleotides: TGCGCCAGCAGCCCGACACTATTTGGTCAAGAGACCCAGTACTTC.

Worth noting for this clone: Additional DNA sequences in this sample encode the identical CDR3. This sequence joins TRBV12-5 and TRBJ2-2, with 7 bases aligning to TRBD2. Germline V gene sequence: CDR1 LGHNT, CDR2 FRNRAP. The CDR3 is 14 residues long. Trimming at V came to 1 base and at J to 4 bases, leaving 0 bases not matched to a gene. The CDR3 DNA follows: TGTGCTAGTGGTTTGGGGGGGGGCACCGGGGAGCTGTTTTTT. It specifies CASGLGGGTGELFF. The variable domain in full, completed from reference TRBV12-5 and TRBJ2-2, reads DARVTQTPRHKVTEMGQEVTMRCQPILGHNTVFWYRQTMMQGLELLAYFRNRAPLDDSGMPKDRFSAEMPDATLATLKIQPSEPRDSAVYFCASGLGGGTGELFFGEGSRLTVL.

The chain has TRBV11-3 and TRBJ2-2; TRBD2 might be the D (5 bases). The CDR3 is 15 residues long. The germline CDR1 and CDR2 sequences are SGHNT and YENEEA. The V end lost 4 bases, the J end lost 3 bases, and 12 bases lay between the germline ends. The CDR3 loop reads CASSYGSADTGELFF. The CDR3 DNA reads TGTGCCAGCAGCTACGGTAGCGCCGACACCGGGGAGCTGTTTTTT.

The V gene is TRBV2, the J gene TRBJ1-6; TRBD1 matches 9 bases. Germline V lookup: CDR1 SNHLY, CDR2 FYNNEI. V shed 4 bases and J 8 bases; nucleotides not matched to a gene: 6. This CDR3 region has 15 residues. This CDR3 reads CASSAPDRGYSPLHF. The CDR3 nucleotides are TGTGCCAGCAGTGCCCCGGACAGGGGTTATTCACCCCTCCACTTT. The full variable domain, completed using reference TRBV2 and TRBJ1-6, is EPEVTQTPSHQVTQMGQEVILRCVPISNHLYFYWYRQILGQKVEFLVSFYNNEISEKSEIFDDQFSVERPDGSNFTLKIRSTKLEDSAMYFCASSAPDRGYSPLHFGNGTRLTVT.

This chain uses TRBV21-1 with TRBJ2-7. TRBV21-1 is labeled a pseudogene. The CDR3 is 17 residues long. DNA of the CDR3: TGTGCCAGCAGCAAAGGGGCGCTAGAGAACAGAAGCGACGAGCAGTACTTC. This encodes CASSKGALENRSDEQYF.

This clone was detected once. The chain carries TRBV7-2 and TRBJ1-2; no firm D call. V was shortened by 5 bases and J by 0 bases, with 7 bases between the two germline ends. This CDR3 spans 13 amino acids. Germline assignment: CDR1 SGHTA and CDR2 FQGNSA. This CDR3 is CASSQAANYGYTF. The CDR3 DNA reads as TGTGCCAGCAGCCAAGCTGCTAACTATGGCTACACCTTC.